The 5 T cell receptor beta chains in this list originate from one sample, sequenced in a study of shared clonotypes between healthy human individuals. The method was immunoSEQ multiplex PCR; TCRdb's version includes in-frame clones alone and lacks a portion of them. In the table there are about half a million clones, 70% to 80% of which are singletons. The sample consisted of PBMCs. All receptors come from a woman in her thirties or forties in good health. Some clones in this sample may be carry-over from other donors' samples.

This clone was seen just once. This sequence joins TRBV5-4 and TRBJ1-2, with 11 nucleotides matching TRBD1. The length of the CDR3 is 13 residues. CDR1 SGHNT and CDR2 YYREEE come from the germline V gene (reference sequence). J gave up 4 bases and V 4 bases, and 0 bases lay outside the gene matches. The DNA of the CDR3 is TGTGCCAGCAGCGGGACAGGGGGCTATGGCTACACCTTC. Its translation: CASSGTGGYGYTF. The variable domain in full, with the rest retrieved from reference TRBV5-4 and TRBJ1-2, is ETGVTQSPTHLIKTRGQQVTLRCSSQSGHNTVSWYQQALGQGPQFIFQYYREEENGRGNFPPRFSGLQFPNYSSELNVNALELDDSALYLCASSGTGGYGYTFGSGTRLTVV.

The V gene is TRBV30, the J gene TRBJ1-2; D perhaps matches TRBD1 (5 bases). Germline V CDR1 and CDR2: GTSNPN, SVGIG (reference sequence). The CDR3 runs to 16 residues. V lost 3 bases and J 4 bases, leaving 21 bases between the germline ends. The CDR3 reads CAWRPVRGGPRYGYTF. The CDR3, as DNA: TGTGCCTGGAGACCTGTAAGGGGAGGGCCCCGCTATGGCTACACCTTC.

J is TRBJ2-7 and V is TRBV7-9; perhaps TRBD2 as D (7 bases). Germline CDR1 and CDR2: SEHNR and FQNEAQ (reference sequence). V lost 1 base and J 7 bases, leaving 17 bases between the germline ends. The CDR3 covers 15 residues. CDR3 sequence: CASSLETGGPREQYF. The CDR3 DNA is TGTGCCAGCAGCTTAGAAACGGGGGGCCCTCGGGAGCAGTACTTC.

The rearrangement uses TRBV5-1 and TRBJ2-5; 8 bases map to TRBD2. The CDR3 contains 14 residues. CDR1 is SGHRS, CDR2 YFSETQ, per germline. With 2 bases clipped from V and 2 bases from J, the junction kept 2 bases outside the gene matches. CDR3 nucleotide sequence: TGCGCCAGCAGCTTTAGCGGGATACAAGAGACCCAGTACTTC. It yields the protein CASSFSGIQETQYF.

V gene TRBV7-8 combines with J gene TRBJ1-1; D unresolved. This CDR3 has 14 residues. With 5 bases removed from V and 4 bases from J, the gap between germline ends came to 14 bases. The germline gives CDR1 SGHVS, CDR2 FQNEAQ. The CDR3 bases are TGTGCCAGCAGCCCATACCTTGGGAGCACTGAAGCTTTCTTT. Its translation: CASSPYLGSTEAFF.